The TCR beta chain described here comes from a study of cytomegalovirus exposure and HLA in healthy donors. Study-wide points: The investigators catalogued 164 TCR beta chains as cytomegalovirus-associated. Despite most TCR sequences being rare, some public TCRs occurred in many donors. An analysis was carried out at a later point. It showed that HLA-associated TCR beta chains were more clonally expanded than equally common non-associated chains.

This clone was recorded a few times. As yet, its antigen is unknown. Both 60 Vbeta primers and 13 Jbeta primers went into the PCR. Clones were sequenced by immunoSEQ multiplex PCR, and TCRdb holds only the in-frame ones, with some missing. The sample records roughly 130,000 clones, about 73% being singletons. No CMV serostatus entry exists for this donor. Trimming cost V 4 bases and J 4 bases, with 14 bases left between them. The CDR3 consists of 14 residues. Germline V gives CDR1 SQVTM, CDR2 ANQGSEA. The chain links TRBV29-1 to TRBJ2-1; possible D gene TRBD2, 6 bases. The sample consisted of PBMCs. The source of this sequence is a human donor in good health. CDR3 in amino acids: CSVGMGGLYNEQFF. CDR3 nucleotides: TGCAGCGTTGGTATGGGAGGCTTATACAATGAGCAGTTCTTC.